One sample yielded the 10 T cell receptor beta chains listed below, sequenced in a study of shared T cell receptors in the human thymus. Using immunoSEQ multiplex PCR, the repertoire was profiled, and TCRdb retains in-frame clones only, with some absent. The sample includes about 400,000 clones, around 93% of them seen just once. Sequencing was done on a sample of thymocytes. The receptors were gathered from a human donor.

The chain employs TRBV18 and TRBJ2-7, with 7 bases lining up with TRBD1. CDR1 and CDR2 (germline): KGHSH, LQKENI. The CDR3 contains 14 residues. The J segment lost 4 bases and the V segment lost 1 base, leaving 4 bases of the junction unmatched. CDR3 sequence: CASSPRTGEYEQYF. DNA for the CDR3: TGTGCCAGCTCACCACGGACAGGAGAATACGAGCAGTACTTC.

V is TRBV27 and J is TRBJ1-2; D remains ambiguous. This CDR3 has 16 amino acids. Germline-derived CDR1 and CDR2 are MNHEY and SMNVEV (reference sequence). V shed 3 bases and J shed 4 bases, with 18 bases lying between them. CDR3 sequence (DNA): TGTGCCAGCAGTTTCGCACCACTTTTCCGGGGCTATGGCTACACCTTC. Translating it yields CASSFAPLFRGYGYTF.

V and J are TRBV19 and TRBJ1-5; possibly TRBD1 for D (5 bases). V shed 3 bases and J shed 4 bases, with 13 bases lying between them. The CDR3 extends over 15 amino acids. The germline gives CDR1 LNHDA, CDR2 SQIVND (reference sequence). In DNA form, the CDR3 reads TGTGCCAGTAGTATGGTCCCGGGGGTTAATCAGCCCCAGCATTTT. Protein: CASSMVPGVNQPQHF.

V and J are TRBV27 and TRBJ2-5, with TRBD2 matching over 8 bases. This CDR3 spans 17 amino acids. The trim removed 0 bases at V and 5 bases at J, leaving 11 bases unmatched. Germline CDR1 and CDR2: MNHEY and SMNVEV (reference sequence). The CDR3: CASSLSITAGAGETQYF. CDR3 nucleotides: TGTGCCAGCAGTTTATCGATAACAGCGGGAGCCGGGGAGACCCAGTACTTC.

The gene calls are TRBV23-1 and TRBJ2-1; 11 bases match TRBD1. TRBV23-1 is designated an ORF whose function remains uncertain. The CDR3 consists of 14 residues. The V and J ends lost 10 bases and 6 bases, in that order; junction bases with no gene match: 8. CDR3 sequence: CAILRDRGGNEQFF. In DNA, the CDR3 is TGCGCCATTCTACGGGACAGGGGGGGCAATGAGCAGTTCTTC.

V and J are TRBV7-9 and TRBJ2-7; D not resolved. Germline-derived CDR1 and CDR2 are SEHNR and FQNEAQ (reference sequence). CDR3 length equals 15 residues. V lost 3 bases to trimming and J lost 5 bases, with 17 bases between them. For the CDR3, the DNA is TGTGCCAGCAGCTTGGACCCGAAGGATATTAACGAGCAGTACTTC. Residues: CASSLDPKDINEQYF.

The chain uses TRBV7-2 and TRBJ2-5, with 10 bases lining up with TRBD2. V shed 6 bases, J shed 5 bases, and the junction held 12 bases outside the gene matches. This CDR3 spans 16 amino acids. CDR1 and CDR2 from the germline V gene are SGHTA and FQGNSA. The CDR3 loop reads CASSRSGRSRSETQYF. CDR3 DNA sequence: TGTGCCAGCAGTCGTAGCGGGAGGAGTCGGTCGGAGACCCAGTACTTC. Filled out from reference TRBV7-2 and TRBJ2-5, the complete variable domain reads GAGVSQSPSNKVTEKGKDVELRCDPISGHTALYWYRQSLGQGLEFLIYFQGNSAPDKSGLPSDRFSAERTGGSVSTLTIQRTQQEDSAVYLCASSRSGRSRSETQYFGPGTRLLVL.

This sequence joins TRBV27 and TRBJ2-1; 10 nucleotides align to TRBD2. Germline loops: CDR1 MNHEY, CDR2 SMNVEV (reference sequence). V lost 2 bases and J lost 0; bases outside the gene matches: 7. The CDR3 contains 18 residues. CDR3 nucleotide sequence: TGTGCCAGCAGTTTAAAGGGCGGACTAGCGGCCTCCTACAATGAGCAGTTCTTC. Protein product: CASSLKGGLAASYNEQFF.

Turning to this clone: Germline is not matched at one junction end, which may reflect a read error. This rearrangement joins TRBV7-7 to TRBJ2-2; D is unclear. Germline V CDR1 and CDR2: SSHAT, FNYEAQ (reference sequence). There are 17 residues in the CDR3. The CDR3 is CASSPYDHLSNTGELFF. The CDR3 DNA sequence: TGTGCTAGCAGCCCCTACGACCATCTATCGAACACCGGGGAGCTGTTTTTT.

This chain connects TRBV4-1 to TRBJ1-2, with 9 bases matching TRBD1. The V segment lost 7 bases and the J segment 7 bases; nucleotides outside the gene matches: 7. Germline CDR1 and CDR2: MGHRA and YSYEKL. This CDR3 has 13 amino acids. CDR3 bases: TGCGCCAGCACCGCGGGACAGGGACGTGGCTACACCTTC. Its protein product is CASTAGQGRGYTF.